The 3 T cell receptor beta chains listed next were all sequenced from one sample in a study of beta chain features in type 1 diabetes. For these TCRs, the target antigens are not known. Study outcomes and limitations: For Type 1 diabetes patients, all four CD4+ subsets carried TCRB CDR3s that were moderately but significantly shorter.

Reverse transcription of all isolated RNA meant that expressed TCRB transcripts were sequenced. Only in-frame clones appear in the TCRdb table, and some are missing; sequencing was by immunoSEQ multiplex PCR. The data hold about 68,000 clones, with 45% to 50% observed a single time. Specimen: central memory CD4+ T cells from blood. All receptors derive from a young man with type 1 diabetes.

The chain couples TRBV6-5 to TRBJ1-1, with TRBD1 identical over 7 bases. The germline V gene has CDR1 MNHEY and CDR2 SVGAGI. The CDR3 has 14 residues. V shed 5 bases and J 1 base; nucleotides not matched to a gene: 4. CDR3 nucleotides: TGTGCCAGCAGTGGGACAGCCCCGAACACTGAAGCTTTCTTT. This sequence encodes CASSGTAPNTEAFF.

The DNA of the CDR3 is TGTGCCAGCAGCCCCCAAGTCCGGAGCTCCTACGAGCAGTACTTC. Protein: CASSPQVRSSYEQYF. The chain carries TRBV5-4 and TRBJ2-7; D is ambiguous. The CDR3 totals 15 residues. The V gene's germline CDR1 is SGHNT and CDR2 YYREEE (reference sequence). V was clipped by 4 bases and J by 0 bases, with 14 bases between them.

The CDR3 DNA sequence: TGTGCCAGCAGCTACCAGTGGGACTTGCCAATGAACACTGAAGCTTTCTTT. Amino acids: CASSYQWDLPMNTEAFF. V gene TRBV28 combines with J gene TRBJ1-1; TRBD1 might be the D (5 bases). The CDR3 length is 17 residues. Germline CDR1 reads MDHEN; CDR2 reads SYDVKM. V shed 6 bases and J shed 0 bases, with 20 bases lying between them.